Each of the 11 T cell receptor beta chains below was sequenced from the same sample in a study of T-cell reconstitution after alpha-beta-depleted transplantation in children. Using unique molecular identifiers, the investigators prepared the TCRbeta library. TCRdb re-analysed the PCR reads in MiXCR, keeping a single row per CDR3 protein. The table has about 72,000 distinct CDR3 sequences, 6% to 8% seen once. The source material was PBMCs from the stem cell graft donor, sampled from the stem cell graft. These receptors all stem from a human donor who donated a stem cell graft to a child with acute lymphoblastic leukemia.

This clonotype was detected many times. The chain is built from TRBV7-9 and TRBJ1-2; D ambiguous. V shed 5 bases and J shed 8 bases, with 12 bases lying between them. Germline CDR1 and CDR2: SEHNR and FQNEAQ (reference sequence). The length of the CDR3 is 12 residues. The CDR3 reads CASSPSPGGYTF. In DNA form, the CDR3 reads TGTGCCAGCAGCCCCTCCCCCGGGGGCTACACCTTC.

The chain is built from TRBV19 and TRBJ2-5; 8 bases map to TRBD1. Germline assignment: CDR1 LNHDA and CDR2 SQIVND (reference sequence). The CDR3 length is 13 residues. Trimming cost V 5 bases and J 7 bases; bases outside gene matches: 6. The CDR3 DNA reads TGTGCCAGTAGTGAAGGGACAGGTGGGACCCAGTACTTC. Amino acids: CASSEGTGGTQYF.

In its sample, this clonotype was seen many times. The genes are TRBV2 and TRBJ2-7; D is possibly TRBD2 (6 bases). V shed 0 bases and J shed 7 bases, with 13 bases lying between them. The germline V gene has CDR1 SNHLY and CDR2 FYNNEI. This CDR3 region has 14 residues. DNA for the CDR3: TGTGCCAGCAGTGAAGCGGGGAGCCGGGGGGAGCAGTACTTC. Translated: CASSEAGSRGEQYF.

This clonotype was detected many times. The rearrangement joins TRBV10-3 to TRBJ2-7; 7 bases fit TRBD1. The CDR3 has 13 amino acids. The V gene's germline CDR1 is ENHRY and CDR2 SYGVKD. Here the CDR3 DNA reads TGTGCTACAATTCAGACAGGGTGGGACGAGCAGTACTTC. This translates into CATIQTGWDEQYF.

This clonotype was recorded many times. The gene calls are TRBV20-1 and TRBJ1-5, with a weak D call TRBD1 (6 bases). Per the germline V gene, CDR1 is DFQATT and CDR2 is SNEGSKA (reference sequence). Trimming stripped 0 bases from V and 6 bases from J, with 18 bases between. This CDR3 spans 16 amino acids. The CDR3 here is CSAREVETGWGQPQHF. The CDR3 nucleotides read TGCAGTGCTAGAGAAGTGGAAACAGGGTGGGGTCAGCCCCAGCATTTT.

This clonotype was seen a handful of times. The chain uses TRBV29-1 and TRBJ2-1; D could derive from TRBD1 or TRBD2 (5 bases each). Germline CDR1 is SQVTM and CDR2 is ANQGSEA. Trimming removed 6 bases from V and 10 bases from J, with 19 bases in between. This CDR3 contains 13 residues. CDR3 sequence: CSVRGIRGGEQFF. In nucleotides, the CDR3 is TGCAGCGTAAGAGGAATACGGGGCGGGGAGCAGTTCTTC.

The table lists this clonotype with many counts. The chain uses TRBV7-2 and TRBJ2-2; 8 positions match TRBD2. Germline CDR1 and CDR2: SGHTA and FQGNSA. This CDR3 region has 16 residues. V trimming: 5 bases; J trimming: 7 bases; junction bases outside the gene matches: 12. The CDR3 is CASSPEVAGPHGELFF. CDR3 sequence (DNA): TGTGCCAGCAGCCCGGAGGTAGCGGGGCCTCACGGGGAGCTGTTTTTT.

This clonotype was detected only a few times. This sequence joins TRBV6-2 or TRBV6-3 and TRBJ2-1, with TRBD1 as a possible D gene (5 bases). The V and J ends lost 6 bases and 8 bases respectively, with 23 bases between them. This CDR3 is built from 16 residues. Germline CDR1 reads MNHEY; CDR2 reads SVGEGT. The CDR3 reads CASSPTGWGVPDEQFF. CDR3 sequence (DNA): TGTGCCAGCAGCCCCACAGGTTGGGGTGTGCCAGATGAGCAGTTCTTC.

This clonotype was seen many times. The rearrangement links TRBV11-3 to TRBJ2-1, with TRBD2 identical over 7 bases. There are 14 residues in the CDR3. The germline CDR1 and CDR2 sequences are SGHNT and YENEEA. J was trimmed by 6 bases and V by 4 bases; bases with no gene match: 6. The CDR3 region is CASSSSSGGNEQFF. The CDR3 DNA is TGTGCCAGCAGCTCTTCGTCGGGGGGCAATGAGCAGTTCTTC.

The chain links TRBV13 to TRBJ2-1; either TRBD1 or TRBD2 may supply D (6 bases each). The V and J ends lost 4 bases and 4 bases respectively, with 17 bases between them. Germline V gene sequence: CDR1 PRHDT, CDR2 FYEKMQ (reference sequence). The CDR3 extends over 16 amino acids. CDR3 sequence (DNA): TGTGCCAGCAGCTCCTGGACGGGGGCTTCATACAATGAGCAGTTCTTC. Protein: CASSSWTGASYNEQFF.

This clonotype was counted ten times or more. V and J are TRBV20-1 and TRBJ2-7; 9 nucleotides match TRBD1. Germline CDR1 DFQATT, CDR2 SNEGSKA (reference sequence). V shed 2 bases, J shed 0 bases, and the junction held 5 bases outside the gene matches. The CDR3 consists of 15 residues. The CDR3 DNA sequence: TGCAGTGCTAGAACCCGGGACAGGGCCTCCTACGAGCAGTACTTC. Translation gives CSARTRDRASYEQYF.